This is a list of T cell receptor beta chains from one sample in a study of blood T cells in healthy people across ages. TCRdb used MiXCR to reprocess the 5' RACE reads, holding one entry per CDR3 protein. The profile covers approximately 730,000 distinct CDR3 sequences, with 53% appearing a single time and 41% taken by the ten largest. The sample comprised blood. These receptors were obtained from a man older than 75 in good health. Both conserved end residues are part of each CDR3.

>TRBV28|TRBJ1-4
CASSSGTENEKLFF
>TRBV2|TRBJ2-7
CASSEAGARYEQYF
>TRBV6-5|TRBJ2-3
CASTDDYSTDTQYF
>TRBV27|TRBJ2-1
CASSFSAGDEQFF
>TRBV28|NA
CASRGGGRENIQYF
>TRBV21-1|TRBJ2-5
CVSSKVGTGGRETQYF
>TRBV7-9|TRBJ2-1
CASSSPSGSSYNEQFF
>TRBV16|TRBJ1-2
CASSQWTRRDNYGYTF
>TRBV5-1|TRBJ2-7
CASSPGLAGGIVYEQYF
>TRBV29-1|TRBJ2-3
CSAGPVVPTDTQYF
>TRBV2|TRBJ2-3
CASSEDSWTGVSTDTQYF
>TRBV6-1|TRBJ2-7
CASRATGAFSYEQYF
>TRBV2|TRBJ2-5
CASSEAGLSSETQYF
>TRBV2|TRBJ1-1
CASHRVEAFF
>TRBV24-1|TRBJ2-5
CATSDSDRGRRETQYF
>TRBV20-1|NA
CSARVLDIQETQYF
>TRBV5-1|TRBJ2-1
CASSSGSGYNEQFF
>TRBV11-2|TRBJ2-1
CASSRLAGNNEQFF
>TRBV6-6|TRBJ1-6
CASTLISGDNSPLHF
>TRBV27|TRBJ1-2
CASRGVGYGYTF
>TRBV29-1|TRBJ1-1
CSVEGTQNTEAFF
>TRBV7-2|TRBJ2-3
CASSSGLAGVRYAYF
>TRBV20-1|TRBJ2-3
CSARAGSGRRGYAYF
>TRBV27|NA
CASSYRGGMGSYEQYF
>TRBV3-1|TRBJ1-1
CASSLQVLNTEAFF
>TRBV11-2|TRBJ2-7
CASSLDGAPRNEQYF
>TRBV18|TRBJ2-3
CASSGTGTSATDTQYF